These T cell receptor beta chains were read from a single sample in a study of OX40 agonist ivuxolimab in advanced cancers. TCRdb's copy holds only in-frame clones and misses some; the assay was immunoSEQ multiplex PCR. The data show roughly 130,000 clones, 80% to 95% seen once. Material: CD4+ or CD8+ T cells sorted from blood, obtained in a trial of the OX40 agonist ivuxolimab. Receptor source: an adult with an advanced solid tumor such as melanoma, head and neck, liver or kidney cancer. The CDR3 runs from the conserved cysteine through the conserved F or W. A D gene is named only where the DNA matches it firmly. Clone size, where shown, is once, few, many, or a class for clones that have expanded.

>NA|TRBV7-9|NA|TRBJ2-7
TGTGCCAGCAGCCCCGGCGCCCAGGGTTACGAGCAGTACTTC
CASSPGAQGYEQYF
>NA|TRBV9|TRBD2|TRBJ2-1
TGTGCCAGCAGCGTAGAACCGGGGAAGACTAGCGGGAGGAGAAGCTCCTACAATGAGCAGTTCTTC
CASSVEPGKTSGRRSSYNEQFF
>NA|TRBV7-2|TRBD1|TRBJ2-1
TGTGCCAGCAGCGAACAGGGGTTTCCCCTCAATGAGCAGTTCTTC
CASSEQGFPLNEQFF
>NA|TRBV7-9|NA|TRBJ1-5
TGTGCCAGCAGCTTAGATGCAGGGACGGGCCAGCCCCAGCATTTT
CASSLDAGTGQPQHF
>NA|TRBV5-1|TRBD2|TRBJ2-1
TGCGCCAGCAGCTTGACTAGCGGGAGCCCACTCAGAAGCTCCTACAATGAGCAGTTCTTC
CASSLTSGSPLRSSYNEQFF
>NA|TRBV5-1|TRBD2|TRBJ2-1
TGCGCCAGCAGCCCGCTAGCGGGGGGCCGTTACAATGAGCAGTTCTTC
CASSPLAGGRYNEQFF
>NA|TRBV7-2|TRBD2|TRBJ2-1
TGTGCCAGCAGCCAACGACTAGCGGACTACAATGAGCAGTTCTTC
CASSQRLADYNEQFF
>NA|TRBV18|NA|TRBJ2-3
TGTGCCAGCTCACAGGACTTCGGGGATACGCAGTATTTT
CASSQDFGDTQYF
>NA|TRBV6-6|TRBD1|TRBJ1-1
TGTGCCAGCGTCTCCGGACAGGCGTTGAACACTGAAGCTTTCTTT
CASVSGQALNTEAFF
>NA|TRBV30|NA|TRBJ2-7
TGTGCCTGGAGTGTGGGCTCTTTCTACGAGCAGTACTTC
CAWSVGSFYEQYF
>NA|TRBV28|TRBD1|TRBJ2-5
TGTGCCAGCAGTAGCAGGGGGACAGCACCACAAGAGACCCAGTACTTC
CASSSRGTAPQETQYF
>once|TRBV7-2|NA|TRBJ1-5
TGTGCCAGCAGCTTAACAGCACCCCAGCCCCAGCATTTT
CASSLTAPQPQHF
>NA|TRBV4-1|NA|TRBJ1-2
TGCGCCAGCAGCCAAGCTCAGGGTGACTATGGCTACACCTTC
CASSQAQGDYGYTF
>NA|TRBV11-2|NA|TRBJ1-3
TGTGCCAGCAGCTCCGCAAGAAACACCATATATTTT
CASSSARNTIYF
>NA|TRBV5-6|NA|TRBJ2-5
TGTGCCAGCAGCTTGTACACCTTCCAAGAGACCCAGTACTTC
CASSLYTFQETQYF
>NA|TRBV30|NA|TRBJ2-7
TGTGCCTGGAACGGGGGAATGAAGGACAGATACTCCTACGAGCAGTACTTC
CAWNGGMKDRYSYEQYF
>NA|TRBV5-4|TRBD2|TRBJ2-1
TGTGCCAGCAGCTTTAGCGGGGGGGCATACAATGAGCAGTTCTTC
CASSFSGGAYNEQFF
>NA|TRBV18|NA|TRBJ1-2
TGTGCCAGCTCAGCTCAGGAGGATGGCTACACCTTC
CASSAQEDGYTF
>NA|TRBV7-2|NA|TRBJ2-5
TGTGCCAGCAGCCGCCGGTCTGGGGGACAAGAGACCCAGTACTTC
CASSRRSGGQETQYF
>NA|TRBV6-9|NA|TRBJ2-3
TGTGCCAGCATCACCCCTGGGCGGGGCATCCGATATACGCAGTATTTT
CASITPGRGIRYTQYF
>NA|TRBV9|TRBD2|TRBJ2-1
TGTGCCAGCAGCTCTAGTGGGACTAGCGGGGCCTTTTCTGAGCAGTTCTTC
CASSSSGTSGAFSEQFF
>once|TRBV7-9|TRBD2|TRBJ2-3
TGTGCCAGCAGCGATACCGGGGGGTCTTACACAGATACGCAGTATTTT
CASSDTGGSYTDTQYF
>once|TRBV10-3|TRBD1|TRBJ1-1
TGTGCCATCAGTGAGGGGGGACAGATGAACACTGAAGCTTTCTTT
CAISEGGQMNTEAFF
>once|TRBV30|NA|TRBJ2-4
TGTGCCTGGAGTTCCGGGGACATTCAGTACTTC
CAWSSGDIQYF
>NA|TRBV7-6|TRBD2|TRBJ2-5
TGTGCCAGCAGCTTAGTAGCGGGAGCTGGTGAGACCCAGTACTTC
CASSLVAGAGETQYF
>NA|TRBV5-5|TRBD2|TRBJ2-2
TGTGCCAGCAGCCCCAGACTAGCGGGTACCGGGGAGCTGTTTTTT
CASSPRLAGTGELFF